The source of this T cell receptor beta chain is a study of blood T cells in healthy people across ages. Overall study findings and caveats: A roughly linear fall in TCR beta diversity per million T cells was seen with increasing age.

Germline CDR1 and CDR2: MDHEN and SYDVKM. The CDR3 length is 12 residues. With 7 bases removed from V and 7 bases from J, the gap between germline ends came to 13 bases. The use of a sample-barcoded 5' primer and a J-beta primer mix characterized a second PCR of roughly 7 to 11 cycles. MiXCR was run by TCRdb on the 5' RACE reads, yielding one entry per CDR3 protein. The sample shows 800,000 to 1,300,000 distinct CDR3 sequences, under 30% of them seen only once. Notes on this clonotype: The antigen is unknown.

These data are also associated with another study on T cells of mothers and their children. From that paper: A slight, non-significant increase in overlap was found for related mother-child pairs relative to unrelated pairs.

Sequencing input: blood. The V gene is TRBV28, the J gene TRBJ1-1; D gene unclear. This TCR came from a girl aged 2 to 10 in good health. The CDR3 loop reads CASTERWGEAFF. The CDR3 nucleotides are TGTGCCAGCACGGAGCGGTGGGGTGAAGCTTTCTTT.